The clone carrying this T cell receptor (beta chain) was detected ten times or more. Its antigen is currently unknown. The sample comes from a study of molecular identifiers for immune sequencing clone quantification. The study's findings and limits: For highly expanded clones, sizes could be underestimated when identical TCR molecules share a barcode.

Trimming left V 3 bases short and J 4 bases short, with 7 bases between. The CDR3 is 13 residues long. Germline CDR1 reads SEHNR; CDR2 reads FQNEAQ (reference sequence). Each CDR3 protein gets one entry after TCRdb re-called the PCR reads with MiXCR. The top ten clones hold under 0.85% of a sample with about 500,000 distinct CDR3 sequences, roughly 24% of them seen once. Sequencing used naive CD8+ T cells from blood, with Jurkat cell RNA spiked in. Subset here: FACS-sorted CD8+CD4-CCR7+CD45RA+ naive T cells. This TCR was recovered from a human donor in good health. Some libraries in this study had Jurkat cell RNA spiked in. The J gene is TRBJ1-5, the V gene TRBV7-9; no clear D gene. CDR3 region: CASSFAWNQPQHF. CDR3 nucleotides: TGTGCCAGCAGCTTTGCATGGAATCAGCCCCAGCATTTT.